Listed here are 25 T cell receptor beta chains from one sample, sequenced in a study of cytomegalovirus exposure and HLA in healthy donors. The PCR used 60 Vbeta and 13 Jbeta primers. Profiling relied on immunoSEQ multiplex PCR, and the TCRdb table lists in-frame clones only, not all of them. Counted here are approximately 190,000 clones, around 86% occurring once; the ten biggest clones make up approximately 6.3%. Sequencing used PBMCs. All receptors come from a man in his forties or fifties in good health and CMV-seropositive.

CDR3 sequence (DNA): TGTGCCAGCAGCCCAGCGGGGGGCTGGGAGACCCAGTACTTC. Its translation is CASSPAGGWETQYF. The chain links TRBV7-2 to TRBJ2-5; 9 bases are shared with TRBD2. The length of the CDR3 is 14 residues. The junction had 6 bases not matched to a gene; V was cut back by 5 bases and J by 5 bases. From germline, CDR1 is SGHTA and CDR2 FQGNSA.

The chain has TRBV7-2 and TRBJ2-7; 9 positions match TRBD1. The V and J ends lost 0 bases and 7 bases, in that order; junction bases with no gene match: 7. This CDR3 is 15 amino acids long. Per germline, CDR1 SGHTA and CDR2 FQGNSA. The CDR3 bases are TGTGCCAGCAGCTTAGCTGCACAGGGGGCTGGAGAGCAGTACTTC. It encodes CASSLAAQGAGEQYF.

The DNA for the CDR3 is TGTGCCGTACAGTATTATGGCTACACCTTC. This gives the protein CAVQYYGYTF. The chain has TRBV6-6 and TRBJ1-2; D call uncertain. The germline V gene has CDR1 MNHNY and CDR2 SVGAGI (reference sequence). This CDR3 comprises 10 residues. Trimming removed 11 bases from V and 5 bases from J, with 9 bases in between.

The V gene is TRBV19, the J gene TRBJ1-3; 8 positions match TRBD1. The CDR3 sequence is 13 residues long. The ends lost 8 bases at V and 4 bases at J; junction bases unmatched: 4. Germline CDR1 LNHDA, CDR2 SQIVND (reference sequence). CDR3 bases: TGTGCCAGTTCGACAGGGGAAGGAAACACCATATATTTT. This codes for CASSTGEGNTIYF.

The DNA of the CDR3 is TGTGCCAGCAGCGCGACTAGCGGGTCCTACAATGAGCAGTTCTTC. This gives the protein CASSATSGSYNEQFF. This chain joins TRBV7-3 and TRBJ2-1, with 10 bases fitting TRBD2. Trimming at V came to 5 bases and at J to 1 base, leaving 2 bases not matched to a gene. Germline V CDR1 and CDR2: SGHTA, FQGTGA. CDR3 size: 15 residues.

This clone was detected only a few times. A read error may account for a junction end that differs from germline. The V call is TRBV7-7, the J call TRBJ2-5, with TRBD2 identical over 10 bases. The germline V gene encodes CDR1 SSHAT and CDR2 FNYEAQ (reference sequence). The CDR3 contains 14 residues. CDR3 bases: TGTGCTAGCAGCTATGGGACTAGCGTGGAGACCCAGTACTTC. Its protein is CASSYGTSVETQYF. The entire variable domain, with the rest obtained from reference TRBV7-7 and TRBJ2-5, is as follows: GAGVSQSPRYKVTKRGQDVTLRCDPISSHATLYWYQQALGQGPEFLTYFNYEAQPDKSGLPSDRFSAERPEGSISTLTIQRTEQRDSAMYRCASSYGTSVETQYFGPGTRLLVL.

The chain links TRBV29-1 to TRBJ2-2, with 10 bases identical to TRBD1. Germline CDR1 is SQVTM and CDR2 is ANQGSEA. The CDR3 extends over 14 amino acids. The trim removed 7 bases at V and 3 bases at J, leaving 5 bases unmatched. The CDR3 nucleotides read TGCAGCGCAAAGACAGGGGGCCACACCGGGGAGCTGTTTTTT. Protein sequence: CSAKTGGHTGELFF.

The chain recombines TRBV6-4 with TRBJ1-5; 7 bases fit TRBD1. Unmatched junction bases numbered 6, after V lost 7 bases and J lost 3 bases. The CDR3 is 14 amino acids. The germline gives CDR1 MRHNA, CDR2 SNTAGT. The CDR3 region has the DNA TGTGCCAGCAACGGACAGGCCTCCAATCAGCCCCAGCATTTT. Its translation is CASNGQASNQPQHF.

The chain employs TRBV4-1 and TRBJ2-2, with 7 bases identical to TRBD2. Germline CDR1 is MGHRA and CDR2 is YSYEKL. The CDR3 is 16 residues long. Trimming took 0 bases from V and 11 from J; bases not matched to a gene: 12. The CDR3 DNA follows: TGCGCCAGCAGCCAAGATCCCCCCCGCCAGCGGGGAGAGCTGTTTTTT. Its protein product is CASSQDPPRQRGELFF.

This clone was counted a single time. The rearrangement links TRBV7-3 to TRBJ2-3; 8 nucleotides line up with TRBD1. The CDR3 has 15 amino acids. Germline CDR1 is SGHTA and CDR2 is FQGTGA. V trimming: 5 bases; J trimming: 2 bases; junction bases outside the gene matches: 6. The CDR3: CASSIGQGDTDTQYF. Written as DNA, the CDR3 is TGTGCCAGCAGCATAGGACAGGGAGACACAGATACGCAGTATTTT.

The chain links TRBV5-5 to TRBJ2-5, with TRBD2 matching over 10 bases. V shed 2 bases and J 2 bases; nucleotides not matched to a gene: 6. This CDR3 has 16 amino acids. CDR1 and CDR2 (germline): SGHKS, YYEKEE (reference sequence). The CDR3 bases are TGTGCCAGCAGCTTTGTGATAGCGGGGGGTCAAGAGACCCAGTACTTC. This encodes CASSFVIAGGQETQYF.

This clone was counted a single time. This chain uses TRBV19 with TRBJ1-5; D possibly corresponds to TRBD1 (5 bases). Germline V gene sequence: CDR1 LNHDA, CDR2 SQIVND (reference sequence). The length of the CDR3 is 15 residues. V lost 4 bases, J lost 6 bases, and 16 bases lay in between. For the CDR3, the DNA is TGTGCCAGTAGTACCAAACCCGGGGGGGGTCAGCCCCAGCATTTT. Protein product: CASSTKPGGGQPQHF.

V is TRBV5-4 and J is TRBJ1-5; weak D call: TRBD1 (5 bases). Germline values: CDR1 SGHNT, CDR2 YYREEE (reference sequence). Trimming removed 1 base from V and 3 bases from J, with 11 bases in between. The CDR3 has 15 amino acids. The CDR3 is CASSLQGVINQPQHF. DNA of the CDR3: TGTGCCAGCAGCTTGCAGGGCGTGATCAATCAGCCCCAGCATTTT. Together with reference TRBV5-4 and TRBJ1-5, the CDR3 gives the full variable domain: ETGVTQSPTHLIKTRGQQVTLRCSSQSGHNTVSWYQQALGQGPQFIFQYYREEENGRGNFPPRFSGLQFPNYSSELNVNALELDDSALYLCASSLQGVINQPQHFGDGTRLSIL.

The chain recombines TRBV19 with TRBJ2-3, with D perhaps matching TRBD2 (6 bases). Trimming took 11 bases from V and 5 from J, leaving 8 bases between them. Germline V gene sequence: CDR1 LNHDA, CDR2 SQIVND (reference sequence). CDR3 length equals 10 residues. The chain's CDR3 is CAPGEDTQYF. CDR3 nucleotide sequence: TGTGCCCCGGGGGAAGATACGCAGTATTTT.

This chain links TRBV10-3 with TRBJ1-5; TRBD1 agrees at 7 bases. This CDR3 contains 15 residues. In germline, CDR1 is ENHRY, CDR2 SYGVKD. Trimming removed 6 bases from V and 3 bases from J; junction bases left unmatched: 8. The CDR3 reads CAIREGQSLNQPQHF. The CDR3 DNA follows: TGTGCCATCAGAGAGGGACAGTCCCTCAATCAGCCCCAGCATTTT.

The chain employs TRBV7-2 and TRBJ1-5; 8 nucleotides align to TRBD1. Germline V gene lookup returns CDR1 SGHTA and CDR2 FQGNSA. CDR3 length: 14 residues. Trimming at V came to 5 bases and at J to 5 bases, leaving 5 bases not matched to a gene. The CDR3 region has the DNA TGTGCCAGCAGCCTCAACAGGGGGGATCAGCCCCAGCATTTT. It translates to CASSLNRGDQPQHF.

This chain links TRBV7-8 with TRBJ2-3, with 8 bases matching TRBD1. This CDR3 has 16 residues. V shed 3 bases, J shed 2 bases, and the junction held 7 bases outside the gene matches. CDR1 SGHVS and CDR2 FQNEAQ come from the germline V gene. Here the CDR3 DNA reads TGTGCCAGCAGCTTGTACAGGGGGAGATACACAGATACGCAGTATTTT. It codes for CASSLYRGRYTDTQYF. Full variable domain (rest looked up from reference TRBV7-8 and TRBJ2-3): GAGVSQSPRYKVAKRGQDVALRCDPISGHVSLFWYQQALGQGPEFLTYFQNEAQLDKSGLPSDRFFAERPEGSVSTLKIQRTQQEDSAVYLCASSLYRGRYTDTQYFGPGTRLTVL.

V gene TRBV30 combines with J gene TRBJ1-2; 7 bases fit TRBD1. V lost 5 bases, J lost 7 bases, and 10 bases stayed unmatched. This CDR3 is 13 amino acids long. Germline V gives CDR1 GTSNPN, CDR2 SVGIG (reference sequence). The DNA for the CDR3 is TGTGCCTGGGGGGACAGTTTCAATATTGGCTACACCTTC. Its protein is CAWGDSFNIGYTF.

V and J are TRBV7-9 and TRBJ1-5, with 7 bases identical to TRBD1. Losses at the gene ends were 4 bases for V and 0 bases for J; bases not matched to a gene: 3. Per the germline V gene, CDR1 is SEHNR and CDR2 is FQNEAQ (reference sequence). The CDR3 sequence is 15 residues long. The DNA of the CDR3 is TGTGCCAGCAGCTCCGCAGGGGGTAGCAATCAGCCCCAGCATTTT. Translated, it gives CASSSAGGSNQPQHF. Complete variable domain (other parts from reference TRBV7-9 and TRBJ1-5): DTGVSQNPRHKITKRGQNVTFRCDPISEHNRLYWYRQTLGQGPEFLTYFQNEAQLEKSRLLSDRFSAERPKGSFSTLEIQRTEQGDSAMYLCASSSAGGSNQPQHFGDGTRLSIL.

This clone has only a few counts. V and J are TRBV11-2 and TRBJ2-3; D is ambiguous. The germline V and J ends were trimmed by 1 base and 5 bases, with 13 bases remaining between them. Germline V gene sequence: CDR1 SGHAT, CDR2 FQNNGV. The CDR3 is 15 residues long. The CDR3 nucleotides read TGTGCCAGCAGCTTAGTGAGGCCGCCGGGAGATACGCAGTATTTT. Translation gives CASSLVRPPGDTQYF.

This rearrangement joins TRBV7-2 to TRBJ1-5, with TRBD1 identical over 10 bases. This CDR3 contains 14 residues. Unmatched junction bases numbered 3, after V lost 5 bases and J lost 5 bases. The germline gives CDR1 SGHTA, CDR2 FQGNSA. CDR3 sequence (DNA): TGTGCCAGCAGCCCGGGACAGGGGTATCAGCCCCAGCATTTT. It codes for CASSPGQGYQPQHF. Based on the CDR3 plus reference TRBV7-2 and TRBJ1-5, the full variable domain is GAGVSQSPSNKVTEKGKDVELRCDPISGHTALYWYRQSLGQGLEFLIYFQGNSAPDKSGLPSDRFSAERTGGSVSTLTIQRTQQEDSAVYLCASSPGQGYQPQHFGDGTRLSIL.

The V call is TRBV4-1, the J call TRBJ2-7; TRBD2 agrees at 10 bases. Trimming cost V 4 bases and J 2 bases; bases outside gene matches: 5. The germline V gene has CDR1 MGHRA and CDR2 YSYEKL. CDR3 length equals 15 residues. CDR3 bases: TGCGCCAGCAGCCGCCAAGCGGGGGGGACCTACGAGCAGTACTTC. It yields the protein CASSRQAGGTYEQYF.

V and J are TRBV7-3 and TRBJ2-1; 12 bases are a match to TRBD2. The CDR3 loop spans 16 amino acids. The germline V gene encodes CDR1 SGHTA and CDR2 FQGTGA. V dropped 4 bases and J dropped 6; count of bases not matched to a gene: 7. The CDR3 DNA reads TGTGCCAGCAGCTCAGCATGGACTAGCGGGGCCAATGAGCAGTTCTTC. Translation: CASSSAWTSGANEQFF.

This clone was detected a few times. The CDR3 region is CASSLGGRGSIGELFF. In DNA, the CDR3 is TGTGCCAGCAGCTTAGGTGGCAGGGGGTCCATCGGGGAGCTGTTTTTT. The rearrangement uses TRBV7-6 and TRBJ2-2; 7 bases are shared with TRBD1. The CDR3 runs 16 residues. V lost 1 base and J lost 7; bases outside the gene matches: 9. CDR1 and CDR2 (germline): SGHVS, FNYEAQ.

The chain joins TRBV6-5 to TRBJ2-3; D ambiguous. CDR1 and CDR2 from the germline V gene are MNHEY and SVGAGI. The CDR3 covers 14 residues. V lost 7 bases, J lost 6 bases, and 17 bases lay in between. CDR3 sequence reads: CASKAGFIMDTQYF. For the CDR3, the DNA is TGTGCCAGCAAAGCTGGTTTTATTATGGATACGCAGTATTTT.